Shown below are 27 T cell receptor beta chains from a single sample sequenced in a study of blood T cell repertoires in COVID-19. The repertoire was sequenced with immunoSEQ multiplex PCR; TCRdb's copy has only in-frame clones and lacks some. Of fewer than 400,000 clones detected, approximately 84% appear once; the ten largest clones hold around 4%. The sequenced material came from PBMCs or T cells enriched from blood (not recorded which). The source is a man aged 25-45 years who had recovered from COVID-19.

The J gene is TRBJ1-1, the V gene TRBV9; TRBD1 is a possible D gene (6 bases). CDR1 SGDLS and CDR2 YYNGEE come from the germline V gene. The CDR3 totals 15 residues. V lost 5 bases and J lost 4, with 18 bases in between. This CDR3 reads CASREGGRPGTEAFF. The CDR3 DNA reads TGTGCCAGCAGGGAGGGGGGGCGCCCCGGCACTGAAGCTTTCTTT.

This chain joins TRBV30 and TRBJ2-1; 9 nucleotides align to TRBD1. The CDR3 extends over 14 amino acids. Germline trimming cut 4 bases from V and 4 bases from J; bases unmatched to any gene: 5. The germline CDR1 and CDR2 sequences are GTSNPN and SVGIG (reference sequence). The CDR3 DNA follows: TGTGCCTGGACCACGGGACAGGGATACAATGAGCAGTTCTTC. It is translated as CAWTTGQGYNEQFF. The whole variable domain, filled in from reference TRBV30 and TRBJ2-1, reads SQTIHQWPATLVQPVGSPLSLECTVEGTSNPNLYWYRQAAGRGLQLLFYSVGIGQISSEVPQNLSASRPQDRQFILSSKKLLLSDSGFYLCAWTTGQGYNEQFFGPGTRLTVL.

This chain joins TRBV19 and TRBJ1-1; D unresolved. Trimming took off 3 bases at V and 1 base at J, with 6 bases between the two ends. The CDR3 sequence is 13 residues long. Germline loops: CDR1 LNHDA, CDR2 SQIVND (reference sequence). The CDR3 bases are TGTGCCAGTAGTATTGCCAGGAACACTGAAGCTTTCTTT. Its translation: CASSIARNTEAFF.

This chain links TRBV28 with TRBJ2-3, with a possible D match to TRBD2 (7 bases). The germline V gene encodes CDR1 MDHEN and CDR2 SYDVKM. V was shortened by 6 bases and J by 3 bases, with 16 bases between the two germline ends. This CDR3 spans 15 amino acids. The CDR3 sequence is CASRERGGVTDTQYF. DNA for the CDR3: TGTGCCAGCAGAGAGAGGGGGGGGGTAACAGATACGCAGTATTTT.

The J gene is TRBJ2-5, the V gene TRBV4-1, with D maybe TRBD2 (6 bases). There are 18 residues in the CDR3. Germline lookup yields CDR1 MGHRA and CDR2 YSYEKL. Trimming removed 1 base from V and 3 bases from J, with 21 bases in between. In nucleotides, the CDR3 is TGCGCCAGCAGCCAAGTCCCGGGCGGGATCAGGGAGAAAGAGACCCAGTACTTC. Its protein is CASSQVPGGIREKETQYF.

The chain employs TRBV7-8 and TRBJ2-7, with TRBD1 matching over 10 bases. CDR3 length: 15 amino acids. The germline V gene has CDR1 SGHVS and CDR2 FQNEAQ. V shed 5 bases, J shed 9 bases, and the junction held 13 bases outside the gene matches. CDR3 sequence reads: CASSIDRGRLPRQYF. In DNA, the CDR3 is TGTGCCAGCAGCATCGACAGGGGGCGCTTGCCGCGGCAGTACTTC.

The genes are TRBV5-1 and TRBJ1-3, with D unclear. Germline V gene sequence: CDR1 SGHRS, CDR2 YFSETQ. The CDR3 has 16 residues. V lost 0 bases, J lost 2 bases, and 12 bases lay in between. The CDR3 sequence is CASSLGPPEAGNTIYF. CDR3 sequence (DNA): TGCGCCAGCAGCTTGGGTCCCCCGGAGGCTGGAAACACCATATATTTT.

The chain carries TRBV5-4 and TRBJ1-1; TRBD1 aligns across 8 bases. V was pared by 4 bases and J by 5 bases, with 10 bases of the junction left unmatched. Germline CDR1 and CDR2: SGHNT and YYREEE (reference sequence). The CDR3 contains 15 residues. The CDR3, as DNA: TGTGCCAGCAGCCCAAAGGGACAGGTCGAAACTGAAGCTTTCTTT. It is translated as CASSPKGQVETEAFF.

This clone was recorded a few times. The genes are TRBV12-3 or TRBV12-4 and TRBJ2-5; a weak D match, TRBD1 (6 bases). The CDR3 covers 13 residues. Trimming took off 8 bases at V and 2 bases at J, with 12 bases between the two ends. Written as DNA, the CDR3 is TGTGCCAGCCAGGGGACGCGGCAAGAGACCCAGTACTTC. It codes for CASQGTRQETQYF.

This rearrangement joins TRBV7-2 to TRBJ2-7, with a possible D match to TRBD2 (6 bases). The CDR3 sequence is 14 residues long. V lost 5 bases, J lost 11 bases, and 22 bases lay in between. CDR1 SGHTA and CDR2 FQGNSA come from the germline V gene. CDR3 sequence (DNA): TGTGCCAGCAGCCAAACCCCCGGCGGGGTTGATGAGTACTTC. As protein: CASSQTPGGVDEYF.

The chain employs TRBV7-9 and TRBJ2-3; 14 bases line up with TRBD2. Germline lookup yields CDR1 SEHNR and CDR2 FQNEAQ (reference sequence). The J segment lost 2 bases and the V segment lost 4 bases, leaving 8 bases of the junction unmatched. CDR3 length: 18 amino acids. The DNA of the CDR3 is TGTGCCAGCAGCTCAGGACTAGCGGGGGGCTCTACCACAGATACGCAGTATTTT. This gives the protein CASSSGLAGGSTTDTQYF.

Written as DNA, the CDR3 is TGTGCCAGCAGCACCCGGACAGGACTGAACACTGAAGCTTTCTTT. It encodes CASSTRTGLNTEAFF. The V call is TRBV13, the J call TRBJ1-1; TRBD1 agrees at 7 bases. Germline V gene lookup returns CDR1 PRHDT and CDR2 FYEKMQ (reference sequence). J lost 0 bases, V lost 5 bases, and 6 bases had no gene match. CDR3 length: 15 residues.

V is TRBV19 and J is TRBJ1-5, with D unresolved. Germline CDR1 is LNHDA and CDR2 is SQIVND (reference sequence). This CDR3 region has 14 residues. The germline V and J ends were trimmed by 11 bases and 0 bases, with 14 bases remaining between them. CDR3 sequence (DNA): TGTGCCCGCTGCACTCCTTATAGCAATCAGCCCCAGCATTTT. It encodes CARCTPYSNQPQHF.

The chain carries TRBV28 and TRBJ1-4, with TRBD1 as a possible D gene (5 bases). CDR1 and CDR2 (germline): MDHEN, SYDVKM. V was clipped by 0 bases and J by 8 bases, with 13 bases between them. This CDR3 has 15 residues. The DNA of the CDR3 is TGTGCCAGCAGTTTATGGGGGGGAGGTGGGGAAAAACTGTTTTTT. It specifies CASSLWGGGGEKLFF.

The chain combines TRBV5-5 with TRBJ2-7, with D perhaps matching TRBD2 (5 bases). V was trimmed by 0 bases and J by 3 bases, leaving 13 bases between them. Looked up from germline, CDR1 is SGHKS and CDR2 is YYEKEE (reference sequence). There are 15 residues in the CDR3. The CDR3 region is CASSLVGVSGYEQYF. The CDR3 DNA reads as TGTGCCAGCAGCTTGGTCGGGGTATCGGGCTACGAGCAGTACTTC.

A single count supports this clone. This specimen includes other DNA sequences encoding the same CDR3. CDR3 sequence reads: CASSLWAVYNSPLHF. For the CDR3, the DNA is TGTGCCAGCAGTTTATGGGCAGTATATAATTCACCCCTCCACTTT. This sequence joins TRBV28 and TRBJ1-6, with no clear D. Germline V gene lookup returns CDR1 MDHEN and CDR2 SYDVKM. V lost 0 bases and J 4 bases, leaving 7 bases between the germline ends. CDR3 size: 15 residues.

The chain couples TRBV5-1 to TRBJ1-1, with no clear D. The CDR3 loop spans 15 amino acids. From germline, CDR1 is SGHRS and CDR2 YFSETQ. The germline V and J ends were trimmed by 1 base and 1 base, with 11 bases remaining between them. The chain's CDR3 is CASSLSEGRNTEAFF. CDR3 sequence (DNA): TGCGCCAGCAGCTTGTCGGAGGGCAGGAACACTGAAGCTTTCTTT.

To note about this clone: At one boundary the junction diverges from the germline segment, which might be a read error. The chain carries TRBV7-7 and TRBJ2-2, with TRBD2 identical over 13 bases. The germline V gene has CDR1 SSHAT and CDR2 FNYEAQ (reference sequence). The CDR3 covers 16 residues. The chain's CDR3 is CASSPGLAGYTGELFF. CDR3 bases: TGTGCTAGCAGCCCGGGACTAGCGGGGTACACCGGGGAGCTGTTTTTT.

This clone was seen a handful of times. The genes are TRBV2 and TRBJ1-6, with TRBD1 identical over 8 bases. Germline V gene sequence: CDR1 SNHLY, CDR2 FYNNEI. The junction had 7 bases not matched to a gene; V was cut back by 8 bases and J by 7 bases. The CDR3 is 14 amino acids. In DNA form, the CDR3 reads TGTGCCAGCGGTACGGACAGGGTGAATTCACCCCTCCACTTT. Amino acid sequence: CASGTDRVNSPLHF.

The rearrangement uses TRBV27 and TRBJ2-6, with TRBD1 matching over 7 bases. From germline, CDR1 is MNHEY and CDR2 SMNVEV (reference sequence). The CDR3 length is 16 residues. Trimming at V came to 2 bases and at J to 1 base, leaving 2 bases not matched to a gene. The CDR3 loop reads CASSLKTGSGANVLTF. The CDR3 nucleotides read TGTGCCAGCAGTTTAAAGACAGGGTCTGGGGCCAACGTCCTGACTTTC.

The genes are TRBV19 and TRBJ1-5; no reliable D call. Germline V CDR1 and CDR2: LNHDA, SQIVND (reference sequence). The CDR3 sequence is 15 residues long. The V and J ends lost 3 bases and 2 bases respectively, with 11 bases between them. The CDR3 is CASSIREDGNQPQHF. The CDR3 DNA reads TGTGCCAGTAGTATCCGGGAAGACGGCAATCAGCCCCAGCATTTT.

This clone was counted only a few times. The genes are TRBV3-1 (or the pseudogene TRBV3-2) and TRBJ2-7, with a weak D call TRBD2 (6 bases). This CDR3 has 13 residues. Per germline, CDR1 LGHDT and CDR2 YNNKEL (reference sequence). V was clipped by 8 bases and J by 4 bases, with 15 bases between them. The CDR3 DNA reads TGTGCCAGCGGGGGGACGGGACGATACGAGCAGTACTTC. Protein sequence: CASGGTGRYEQYF.

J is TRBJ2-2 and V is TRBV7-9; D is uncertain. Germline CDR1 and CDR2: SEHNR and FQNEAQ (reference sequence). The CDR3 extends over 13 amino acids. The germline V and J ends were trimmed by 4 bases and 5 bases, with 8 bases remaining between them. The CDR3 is CASSSIQTGELFF. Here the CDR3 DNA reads TGTGCCAGCAGCTCCATCCAGACCGGGGAGCTGTTTTTT.

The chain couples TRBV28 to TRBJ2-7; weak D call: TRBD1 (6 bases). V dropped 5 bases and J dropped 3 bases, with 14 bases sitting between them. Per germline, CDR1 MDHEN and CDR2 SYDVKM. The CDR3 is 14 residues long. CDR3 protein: CASSAPRQVYEQYF. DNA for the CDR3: TGTGCCAGCAGTGCACCTCGACAGGTCTACGAGCAGTACTTC.

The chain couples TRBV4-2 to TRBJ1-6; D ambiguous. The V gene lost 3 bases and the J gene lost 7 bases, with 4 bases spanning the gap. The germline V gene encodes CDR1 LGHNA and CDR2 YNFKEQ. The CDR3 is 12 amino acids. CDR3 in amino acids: CASSHLNSPLHF. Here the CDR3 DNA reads TGTGCCAGCAGCCACCTAAATTCACCCCTCCACTTT.

CDR3 loop: CSVEDLGRAERFYNEQFF. CDR3 in DNA: TGCAGCGTTGAAGATCTTGGGAGGGCCGAACGATTTTACAATGAGCAGTTCTTC. The chain joins TRBV29-1 to TRBJ2-1; 7 bases agree with TRBD2. J was trimmed by 4 bases and V by 0 bases; bases with no gene match: 15. Germline-derived CDR1 and CDR2 are SQVTM and ANQGSEA. This CDR3 is 18 amino acids long.

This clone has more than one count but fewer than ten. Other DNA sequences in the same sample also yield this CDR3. CDR3 nucleotide sequence: TGCGCCAGCAGCTTGGCGGGCACAGATACGCAGTATTTT. This codes for CASSLAGTDTQYF. The chain carries TRBV5-1 and TRBJ2-3, with no clear D. The CDR3 covers 13 residues. CDR1 is SGHRS and CDR2 is YFSETQ in the germline V gene. Trimming took off 0 bases at V and 1 base at J, with 3 bases between the two ends.